The 23 T cell receptor beta chains listed next were all sequenced from one sample in a study of T cells after yellow fever vaccination. TCRdb called the 5' RACE reads again in MiXCR, with one record for every CDR3 protein. Here the sample spans around 550,000 distinct CDR3 sequences, under 25% being singletons. The material was PBMCs, obtained 15 days after the yellow fever booster vaccination. These receptors came from a man under 40 who received the YFV17D yellow fever vaccine.

J is TRBJ2-2 and V is TRBV6-1; D is uncertain. The CDR3 loop spans 15 amino acids. V was clipped by 4 bases and J by 6 bases, with 15 bases between them. CDR1 is MNHNS and CDR2 is SASEGT in the germline V gene. This CDR3 is CASSVIAFGPGELFF. In DNA form, the CDR3 reads TGTGCCAGCAGTGTGATCGCCTTTGGTCCCGGGGAGCTGTTTTTT.

The table lists this clonotype with many counts. V and J are TRBV29-1 and TRBJ2-1, with D perhaps TRBD2 (5 bases). This CDR3 contains 16 residues. V lost 0 bases to trimming and J lost 0 bases, with 12 bases between them. Germline CDR1 reads SQVTM; CDR2 reads ANQGSEA. DNA for the CDR3: TGCAGCGTTGAAGAGCCGGGCGGGCGCTCCTACAATGAGCAGTTCTTC. This translates into CSVEEPGGRSYNEQFF.

The chain links TRBV10-1 to TRBJ2-1; D is uncertain. Trimming left V 0 bases short and J 4 bases short, with 13 bases between. The CDR3 is 16 residues long. The germline gives CDR1 WNHNN, CDR2 SYGVQD (reference sequence). In DNA form, the CDR3 reads TGCGCCAGCAGTGAGTCGAAGCCCGGGTTTTACAATGAGCAGTTCTTC. Translating it yields CASSESKPGFYNEQFF.

V and J are TRBV12-3 or TRBV12-4 and TRBJ1-5, with 9 bases that match TRBD1. The CDR3 contains 15 residues. V lost 4 bases and J lost 4; bases outside the gene matches: 5. The DNA of the CDR3 is TGTGCCAGCAGTTCCGGGACAGGGCTAAATCAGCCCCAGCATTTT. Its protein is CASSSGTGLNQPQHF.

Only a few counts were recorded for this clonotype. The V call is TRBV24-1, the J call TRBJ2-1, with a weak D call TRBD1 (7 bases). Trimming took 7 bases from V and 4 from J, leaving 13 bases between them. From germline, CDR1 is KGHDR and CDR2 SFDVKD. The CDR3 has 14 amino acids. The CDR3 spells CATSAGGNYNEQFF. The DNA for the CDR3 is TGTGCCACCAGCGCAGGGGGGAATTACAATGAGCAGTTCTTC.

This clonotype was detected a few times. The V gene is TRBV5-5, the J gene TRBJ1-3; D uncertain. From germline, CDR1 is SGHKS and CDR2 YYEKEE (reference sequence). V was clipped by 4 bases and J by 0 bases, with 11 bases between them. This CDR3 contains 15 residues. The CDR3: CASSEDLYSGNTIYF. The CDR3 DNA is TGTGCCAGCAGCGAGGACTTATACTCTGGAAACACCATATATTTT.

This clonotype occurred a few times. CDR3 sequence reads: CSARVERPGELFF. CDR3 DNA: TGCAGTGCTAGAGTAGAAAGACCCGGGGAGCTGTTTTTT. This rearrangement joins TRBV20-1 to TRBJ2-2; D gene uncertain. The germline V gene has CDR1 DFQATT and CDR2 SNEGSKA (reference sequence). The CDR3 sequence is 13 residues long. Trimming removed 1 base at V and 6 bases at J, with 9 bases between.

The CDR3 is CASSLGNSGPGNIQYF. CDR3 nucleotide sequence: TGCGCCAGCAGCTTGGGAAATAGCGGGCCCGGAAACATTCAGTACTTC. V gene TRBV5-1 combines with J gene TRBJ2-4, with 7 bases aligning to TRBD2. The CDR3 is 16 amino acids. J was trimmed by 6 bases and V by 0 bases; bases with no gene match: 9. Germline assignment: CDR1 SGHRS and CDR2 YFSETQ.

The V and J genes are TRBV5-1 and TRBJ2-5; D not certain. Germline CDR1 is SGHRS and CDR2 is YFSETQ. Deletions cut 4 bases from V and 1 base from J, with 11 bases between. This CDR3 spans 14 amino acids. This CDR3 is CASSTTGRQETQYF. The CDR3 DNA follows: TGCGCCAGCAGCACCACGGGCCGCCAAGAGACCCAGTACTTC.

J is TRBJ1-3 and V is TRBV7-9; D uncertain. CDR1 and CDR2 (germline): SEHNR, FQNEAQ (reference sequence). This CDR3 has 16 amino acids. V lost 4 bases, J lost 1 base, and 14 bases lay in between. CDR3 in amino acids: CASSYRTVTSGNTIYF. CDR3 DNA: TGTGCCAGCAGCTACCGGACCGTTACTTCTGGAAACACCATATATTTT.

This clonotype was recorded at least ten times. This chain joins TRBV6-2 or TRBV6-3 and TRBJ2-7; D is unresolved. Germline CDR1 is MNHEY and CDR2 is SVGEGT. With 8 bases removed from V and 2 bases from J, the gap between germline ends came to 10 bases. This CDR3 has 12 amino acids. CDR3 protein: CASQSHAYEQYF. Here the CDR3 DNA reads TGTGCCAGCCAAAGTCACGCCTACGAGCAGTACTTC.

The chain has TRBV7-2 and TRBJ2-1; D gene ambiguous. Trimming left V 6 bases short and J 6 bases short, with 12 bases between. CDR1 and CDR2 from the germline V gene are SGHTA and FQGNSA. This CDR3 has 13 residues. CDR3 amino acids: CASSFEPGNEQFF. In DNA form, the CDR3 reads TGTGCCAGCAGTTTTGAACCGGGCAATGAGCAGTTCTTC.

This clonotype was seen more than once but under ten times. The chain couples TRBV5-5 to TRBJ2-5; D remains ambiguous. Germline V CDR1 and CDR2: SGHKS, YYEKEE (reference sequence). Deletions cut 1 base from V and 5 bases from J, with 18 bases between. The CDR3 runs to 16 residues. The CDR3 DNA is TGTGCCAGCAGCTTGTCGGCCACGACGGTGGGGGAGACCCAGTACTTC. Amino acid sequence: CASSLSATTVGETQYF.

This clonotype was detected only a few times. The genes are TRBV15 and TRBJ2-4; 10 nucleotides line up with TRBD2. V gave up 5 bases and J gave up 2 bases; unmatched junction bases: 6. Germline assignment: CDR1 LNHNV and CDR2 YYDKDF (reference sequence). This CDR3 is 16 amino acids long. The CDR3 spells CATSSQREGPKNIQYF. In DNA form, the CDR3 reads TGTGCCACCAGCTCTCAGCGGGAGGGCCCCAAAAACATTCAGTACTTC. The full variable domain, in which reference TRBV15 and TRBJ2-4 provide the parts outside the CDR3, is DAMVIQNPRYQVTQFGKPVTLSCSQTLNHNVMYWYQQKSSQAPKLLFHYYDKDFNNEADTPDNFQSRRPNTSFCFLDIRSPGLGDTAMYLCATSSQREGPKNIQYFGAGTRLSVL.

This clonotype was observed at least ten times. The J gene is TRBJ2-1, the V gene TRBV3-1; TRBD2 agrees at 9 bases. The CDR3 contains 15 residues. Per germline, CDR1 LGHDT and CDR2 YNNKEL (reference sequence). V gave up 0 bases and J gave up 4 bases; unmatched junction bases: 1. The CDR3 DNA reads TGTGCCAGCAGCCAAGAACTAGCGGGTTACAATGAGCAGTTCTTC. This codes for CASSQELAGYNEQFF.

This clonotype was observed a handful of times. The rearrangement uses TRBV5-1 and TRBJ1-3; D remains ambiguous. V was cut by 5 bases and J by 4 bases, with 13 bases left in between. Germline V gene sequence: CDR1 SGHRS, CDR2 YFSETQ. The CDR3 has 14 residues. The CDR3 reads CASRPGPGGNTIYF. Here the CDR3 DNA reads TGCGCCAGCAGACCCGGTCCGGGAGGAAACACCATATATTTT. Full variable domain (remainder filled in from reference TRBV5-1 and TRBJ1-3): KAGVTQTPRYLIKTRGQQVTLSCSPISGHRSVSWYQQTPGQGLQFLFEYFSETQRNKGNFPGRFSGRQFSNSRSEMNVSTLELGDSALYLCASRPGPGGNTIYFGEGSWLTVV.

The chain joins TRBV18 to TRBJ2-1; perhaps TRBD1 as D (6 bases). The V gene's germline CDR1 is KGHSH and CDR2 LQKENI. The CDR3 loop spans 16 amino acids. V gave up 0 bases and J gave up 8 bases, with 17 bases separating them. For the CDR3, the DNA is TGTGCCAGCTCACCACCGGGACAATTTGGGGTCGATGAGCAGTTCTTC. It translates to CASSPPGQFGVDEQFF.

This sequence joins TRBV18 and TRBJ2-1; 8 positions match TRBD1. After removal of 8 bases from V and 7 bases from J, the junction contained 7 bases not matched to a gene. The CDR3 covers 13 residues. CDR1 is KGHSH and CDR2 is LQKENI in the germline V gene. The CDR3 coding sequence is TGTGCCAGCGGGCAGGGGGCGCGAAATGAGCAGTTCTTC. Protein product: CASGQGARNEQFF.

V gene TRBV20-1 combines with J gene TRBJ2-1; D perhaps matches TRBD1 (6 bases). The germline CDR1 and CDR2 sequences are DFQATT and SNEGSKA (reference sequence). This CDR3 spans 12 amino acids. The germline V and J ends were trimmed by 0 bases and 6 bases, with 6 bases remaining between them. The CDR3 is CSARETGNEQFF. In DNA, the CDR3 is TGCAGTGCTAGAGAGACAGGCAATGAGCAGTTCTTC.

The chain links TRBV4-3 to TRBJ2-7; D uncertain. Trimming cost V 1 base and J 4 bases, with 8 bases left between them. From germline, CDR1 is LGHNA and CDR2 YSLEER. The CDR3 contains 13 residues. The CDR3 sequence: CASSQGVWYEQYF. The CDR3 DNA follows: TGCGCCAGCAGCCAAGGGGTTTGGTACGAGCAGTACTTC.

The V call is TRBV20-1, the J call TRBJ2-7, with 9 bases aligning to TRBD1. The length of the CDR3 is 14 residues. The germline V gene has CDR1 DFQATT and CDR2 SNEGSKA (reference sequence). Trimming at V came to 6 bases and at J to 4 bases, leaving 10 bases not matched to a gene. The CDR3 region is CSASRDRAPYEQYF. CDR3 nucleotides: TGCAGTGCGTCACGGGACAGGGCACCGTACGAGCAGTACTTC.

V usage is TRBV19 and J usage is TRBJ2-1, with TRBD2 matching over 14 bases. The V and J ends lost 5 bases and 9 bases, in that order; junction bases with no gene match: 9. Germline loops: CDR1 LNHDA, CDR2 SQIVND (reference sequence). The CDR3 extends over 16 amino acids. The CDR3 nucleotides read TGTGCCAGTAGTCCACGACTAGCGGGAGGGCCCAGTGAGCAGTTCTTC. Protein: CASSPRLAGGPSEQFF.

This clonotype was detected only a few times. The rearrangement uses TRBV14 and TRBJ2-1; the D call may be TRBD1 or TRBD2 (5 bases each). The V gene lost 1 base and the J gene lost 3 bases, with 7 bases spanning the gap. In germline, CDR1 is SGHDN, CDR2 FVKESK. The CDR3 is made up of 14 amino acids. This chain's CDR3 is CASSQAGGYNEQFF. DNA for the CDR3: TGTGCCAGCAGCCAAGCTGGGGGCTACAATGAGCAGTTCTTC.